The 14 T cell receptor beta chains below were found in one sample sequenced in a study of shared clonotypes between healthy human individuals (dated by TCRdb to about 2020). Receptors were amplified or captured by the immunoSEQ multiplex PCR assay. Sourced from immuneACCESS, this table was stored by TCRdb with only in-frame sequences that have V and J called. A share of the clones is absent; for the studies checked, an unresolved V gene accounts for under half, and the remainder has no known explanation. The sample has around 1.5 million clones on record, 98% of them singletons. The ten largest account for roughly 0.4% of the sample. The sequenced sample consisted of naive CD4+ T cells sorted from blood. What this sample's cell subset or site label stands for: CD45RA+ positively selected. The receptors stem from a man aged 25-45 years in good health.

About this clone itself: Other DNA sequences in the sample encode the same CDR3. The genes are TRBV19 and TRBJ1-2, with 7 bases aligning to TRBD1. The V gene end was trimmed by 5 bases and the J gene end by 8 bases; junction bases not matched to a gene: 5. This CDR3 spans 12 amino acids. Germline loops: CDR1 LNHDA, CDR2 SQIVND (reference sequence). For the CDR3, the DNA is TGTGCCAGTAGTCTACAGGGGAGCGGCTACACCTTC. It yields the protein CASSLQGSGYTF.

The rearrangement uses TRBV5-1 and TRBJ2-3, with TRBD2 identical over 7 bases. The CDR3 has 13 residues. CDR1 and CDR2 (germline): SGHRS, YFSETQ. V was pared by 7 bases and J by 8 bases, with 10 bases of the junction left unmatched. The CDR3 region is CASGRDLTSTQYF. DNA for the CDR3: TGCGCCAGCGGGAGGGACTTAACGAGTACGCAGTATTTT. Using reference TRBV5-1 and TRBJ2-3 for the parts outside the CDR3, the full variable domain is KAGVTQTPRYLIKTRGQQVTLSCSPISGHRSVSWYQQTPGQGLQFLFEYFSETQRNKGNFPGRFSGRQFSNSRSEMNVSTLELGDSALYLCASGRDLTSTQYFGPGTRLTVL.

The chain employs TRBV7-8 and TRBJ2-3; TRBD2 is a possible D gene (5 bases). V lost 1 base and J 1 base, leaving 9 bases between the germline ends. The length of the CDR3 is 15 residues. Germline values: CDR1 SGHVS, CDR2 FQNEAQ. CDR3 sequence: CASSLGTLGTDTQYF. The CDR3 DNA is TGTGCCAGCAGCTTAGGGACTCTGGGCACAGATACGCAGTATTTT.

The CDR3 loop is CASSEEARLAGAVGTQYF. CDR3 sequence (DNA): TGTGCCAGCAGTGAAGAGGCACGGCTAGCGGGAGCGGTAGGGACCCAGTACTTC. The chain combines TRBV2 with TRBJ2-5, with TRBD2 matching 10 bases. J gave up 7 bases and V 1 base, and 15 bases lay outside the gene matches. This CDR3 has 18 residues. CDR1 SNHLY and CDR2 FYNNEI come from the germline V gene. Full variable domain (missing parts from reference TRBV2 and TRBJ2-5): EPEVTQTPSHQVTQMGQEVILRCVPISNHLYFYWYRQILGQKVEFLVSFYNNEISEKSEIFDDQFSVERPDGSNFTLKIRSTKLEDSAMYFCASSEEARLAGAVGTQYFGPGTRLLVL.

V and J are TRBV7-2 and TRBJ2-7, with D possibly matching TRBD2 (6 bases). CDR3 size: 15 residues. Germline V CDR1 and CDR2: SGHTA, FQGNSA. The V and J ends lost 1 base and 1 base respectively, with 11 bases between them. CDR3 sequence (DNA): TGTGCCAGCAGCTTAGTCACGGGAGCTTCCTACGAGCAGTACTTC. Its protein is CASSLVTGASYEQYF.

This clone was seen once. The DNA of the CDR3 is TGTGCCAGCAGTGAAGTTGGCCAGTCCAATCAGCCCCAGCATTTT. Encoded protein: CASSEVGQSNQPQHF. The rearrangement links TRBV2 to TRBJ1-5; the D is unclear. CDR1 SNHLY and CDR2 FYNNEI come from the germline V gene. V lost 1 base, J lost 3 bases, and 10 bases lay in between. The CDR3 sequence is 15 residues long.

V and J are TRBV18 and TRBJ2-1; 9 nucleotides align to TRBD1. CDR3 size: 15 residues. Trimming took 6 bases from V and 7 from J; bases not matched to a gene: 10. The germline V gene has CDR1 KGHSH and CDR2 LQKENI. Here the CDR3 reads CASSPTGGFRNEQFF. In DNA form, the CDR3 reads TGTGCCAGCTCCCCGACAGGGGGATTTAGGAATGAGCAGTTCTTC. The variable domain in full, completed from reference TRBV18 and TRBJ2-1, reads NAGVMQNPRHLVRRRGQEARLRCSPMKGHSHVYWYRQLPEEGLKFMVYLQKENIIDESGMPKERFSAEFPKEGPSILRIQQVVRGDSAAYFCASSPTGGFRNEQFFGPGTRLTVL.

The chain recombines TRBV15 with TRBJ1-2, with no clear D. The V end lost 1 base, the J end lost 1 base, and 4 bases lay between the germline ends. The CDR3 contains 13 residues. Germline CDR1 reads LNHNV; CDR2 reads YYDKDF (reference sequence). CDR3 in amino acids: CATSRAINYGYTF. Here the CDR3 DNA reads TGTGCCACCAGCAGAGCCATTAACTATGGCTACACCTTC.

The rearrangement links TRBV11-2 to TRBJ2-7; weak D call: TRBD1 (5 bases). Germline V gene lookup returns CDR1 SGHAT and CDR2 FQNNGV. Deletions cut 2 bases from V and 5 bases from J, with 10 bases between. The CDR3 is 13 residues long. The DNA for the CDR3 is TGTGCCAGCAGCTTACCAGGGATCAACGAGCAGTACTTC. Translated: CASSLPGINEQYF.

The CDR3 is CASSKPQGYGYTF. Written as DNA, the CDR3 is TGTGCCAGCAGCAAACCCCAGGGCTATGGCTACACCTTC. The chain is built from TRBV21-1 and TRBJ1-2; the table calls TRBD1, which could not be checked here. TRBV21-1 is a pseudogene segment. There are 13 residues in the CDR3.

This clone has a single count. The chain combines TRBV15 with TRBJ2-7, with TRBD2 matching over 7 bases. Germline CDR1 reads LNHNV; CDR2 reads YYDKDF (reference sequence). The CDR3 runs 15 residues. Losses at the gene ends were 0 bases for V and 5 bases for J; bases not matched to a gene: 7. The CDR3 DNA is TGTGCCACCAGCAGAGATTTAGCGGGCCTTCACGAGCAGTACTTC. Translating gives CATSRDLAGLHEQYF.

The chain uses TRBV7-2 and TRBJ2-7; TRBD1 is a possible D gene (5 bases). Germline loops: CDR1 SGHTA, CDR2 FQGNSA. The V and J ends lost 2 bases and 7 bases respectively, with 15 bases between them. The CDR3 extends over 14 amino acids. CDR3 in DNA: TGTGCCAGCAGCTTAATCAGGGATTTAGGGGAGCAGTACTTC. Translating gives CASSLIRDLGEQYF.

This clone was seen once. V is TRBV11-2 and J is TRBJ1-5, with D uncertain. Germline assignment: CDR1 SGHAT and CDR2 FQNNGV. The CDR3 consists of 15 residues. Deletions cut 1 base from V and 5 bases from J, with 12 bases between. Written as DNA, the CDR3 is TGTGCCAGCAGCTTAGGAGGATCAATTCATCAGCCCCAGCATTTT. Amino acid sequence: CASSLGGSIHQPQHF.

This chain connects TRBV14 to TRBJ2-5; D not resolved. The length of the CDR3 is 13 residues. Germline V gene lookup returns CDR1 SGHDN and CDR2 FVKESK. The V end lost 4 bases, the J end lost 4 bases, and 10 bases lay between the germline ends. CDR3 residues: CASSPWLAETQYF. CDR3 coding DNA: TGTGCCAGCAGCCCTTGGTTAGCAGAGACCCAGTACTTC.